These 21 T cell receptor beta chains were sequenced from one sample in a study of a mutant IDH1 vaccine in newly diagnosed glioma. The antigens for these receptors are not known. Time point specified: week 5, during vaccination. A single vaccine dose contained 300 ug of mutant IDH1 20-mer peptide, and topical imiquimod was used with it. The method was immunoSEQ multiplex PCR; TCRdb's version includes in-frame clones alone and lacks a portion of them. Altogether about 54,000 clones are present, about 81% being singletons, with the ten largest covering about 3.2%. The sample here was PBMCs, taken from a glioma patient whose treatment included an IDH1 peptide vaccine. The receptors come from a man aged 25-40 years with glioma.

The genes are TRBV7-6 and TRBJ1-2; 8 positions agree with TRBD1. The V gene's germline CDR1 is SGHVS and CDR2 FNYEAQ. J gave up 0 bases and V 1 base, and 10 bases lay outside the gene matches. This CDR3 has 18 amino acids. The CDR3 bases are TGTGCCAGCAGCTTAGATTGGACAGGGTCCCCTACTAACTATGGCTACACCTTC. This codes for CASSLDWTGSPTNYGYTF.

J is TRBJ2-7 and V is TRBV20-1, with D unresolved. Germline CDR1 reads DFQATT; CDR2 reads SNEGSKA (reference sequence). V lost 5 bases to trimming and J lost 2 bases, with 4 bases between them. This CDR3 has 10 residues. DNA of the CDR3: TGCAGTGCTGGGACCTACGAGCAGTACTTC. Its protein product is CSAGTYEQYF.

The chain combines TRBV5-5 with TRBJ2-3, with 9 bases lining up with TRBD1. CDR3 length: 15 residues. V shed 4 bases, J shed 3 bases, and the junction held 6 bases outside the gene matches. Germline V gene sequence: CDR1 SGHKS, CDR2 YYEKEE (reference sequence). For the CDR3, the DNA is TGTGCCAGCAGCACCCGGACAGGGGCGACAGATACGCAGTATTTT. Its protein is CASSTRTGATDTQYF. Using reference TRBV5-5 and TRBJ2-3 for the parts outside the CDR3, the full variable domain is DAGVTQSPTHLIKTRGQQVTLRCSPISGHKSVSWYQQVLGQGPQFIFQYYEKEERGRGNFPDRFSARQFPNYSSELNVNALLLGDSALYLCASSTRTGATDTQYFGPGTRLTVL.

This sequence joins TRBV25-1 and TRBJ2-7; 9 bases line up with TRBD1. Germline values: CDR1 MGHDK, CDR2 SYGVNS. V was pared by 1 base and J by 3 bases, with 4 bases of the junction left unmatched. This CDR3 is 15 amino acids long. The CDR3 sequence: CASSESGTGYYEQYF. Here the CDR3 DNA reads TGTGCCAGCAGTGAATCCGGGACAGGGTACTACGAGCAGTACTTC.

This chain joins TRBV19 and TRBJ2-3; TRBD2 matches 8 bases. The J segment lost 0 bases and the V segment lost 3 bases, leaving 8 bases of the junction unmatched. The CDR3 covers 17 residues. Germline CDR1 LNHDA, CDR2 SQIVND (reference sequence). The CDR3 DNA follows: TGTGCCAGTAGTATTGATAGCGGGGCGATTAGCACAGATACGCAGTATTTT. Translating it yields CASSIDSGAISTDTQYF.

The J gene is TRBJ1-4, the V gene TRBV11-2; 7 positions match TRBD1. The CDR3 extends over 14 amino acids. Germline CDR1 and CDR2: SGHAT and FQNNGV. J lost 10 bases, V lost 4 bases, and 9 bases had no gene match. CDR3 residues: CASSSRRGRGKLFF. The CDR3 nucleotides read TGTGCCAGCAGCTCAAGGAGGGGGCGCGGAAAACTGTTTTTT. The whole variable domain, remainder taken from reference TRBV11-2 and TRBJ1-4, is EAGVAQSPRYKIIEKRQSVAFWCNPISGHATLYWYQQILGQGPKLLIQFQNNGVVDDSQLPKDRFSAERLKGVDSTLKIQPAKLEDSAVYLCASSSRRGRGKLFFGSGTQLSVL.

The chain employs TRBV5-1 and TRBJ1-6, with TRBD1 as a possible D gene (6 bases). Trimming shortened V by 0 bases and J by 9 bases, and 13 bases separated the two germline ends. The CDR3 consists of 15 residues. The germline gives CDR1 SGHRS, CDR2 YFSETQ. The CDR3 nucleotides are TGCGCCAGCAGCTTGGCCGAGGGGGGTGCTTCACCCCTCCACTTT. Its translation: CASSLAEGGASPLHF.

The chain combines TRBV9 with TRBJ1-6; no clear D. The germline V gene has CDR1 SGDLS and CDR2 YYNGEE. This CDR3 has 13 amino acids. V shed 5 bases and J shed 7 bases, with 10 bases lying between them. Here the CDR3 DNA reads TGTGCCAGCAGTACAACGGGGAATTCACCCCTCCACTTT. It specifies CASSTTGNSPLHF.

The chain recombines TRBV5-4 with TRBJ2-3, with TRBD2 identical over 9 bases. The CDR3 consists of 16 residues. Germline CDR1 reads SGHNT; CDR2 reads YYREEE (reference sequence). V was pared by 3 bases and J by 2 bases, with 7 bases of the junction left unmatched. The CDR3 protein is CASSSRAGGATDTQYF. The CDR3 DNA is TGTGCCAGCAGCTCTCGGGCGGGGGGGGCCACAGATACGCAGTATTTT.

V gene TRBV7-8 combines with J gene TRBJ2-7; no firm D call. The CDR3 sequence is 13 residues long. V shed 3 bases and J shed 2 bases, with 8 bases lying between them. In germline, CDR1 is SGHVS, CDR2 FQNEAQ. The chain's CDR3 is CASSFRWTYEQYF. The DNA of the CDR3 is TGTGCCAGCAGCTTCCGGTGGACCTACGAGCAGTACTTC.

The rearrangement uses TRBV11-2 and TRBJ1-1, with a tentative D call TRBD1 (5 bases). There are 17 residues in the CDR3. The germline CDR1 and CDR2 sequences are SGHAT and FQNNGV. V lost 2 bases and J lost 0, with 16 bases in between. The chain's CDR3 is CASSLYRGGLMNTEAFF. The CDR3 DNA sequence: TGTGCCAGCAGCTTATATCGGGGGGGACTCATGAACACTGAAGCTTTCTTT.

The V gene is TRBV5-1, the J gene TRBJ2-7, with D tentatively TRBD2 (5 bases). Germline loops: CDR1 SGHRS, CDR2 YFSETQ. Trimming stripped 0 bases from V and 9 bases from J, with 10 bases between. This CDR3 is 12 amino acids long. The CDR3 sequence is CASSLGDYAQYF. CDR3 DNA sequence: TGCGCCAGCAGCTTGGGCGACTATGCGCAGTACTTC.

The chain links TRBV27 to TRBJ2-3; perhaps D is TRBD1 or TRBD2 (5 bases each). Germline CDR1 MNHEY, CDR2 SMNVEV (reference sequence). The ends were cut back, 6 bases at V and 0 bases at J, with 13 bases in the middle. The CDR3 is 15 residues long. CDR3 bases: TGTGCCAGCAGCGCCGGGACGTTTAGCACAGATACGCAGTATTTT. Translating gives CASSAGTFSTDTQYF.

This rearrangement joins TRBV29-1 to TRBJ2-7; no definite D call. The length of the CDR3 is 12 residues. In germline, CDR1 is SQVTM, CDR2 ANQGSEA. Trimming cost V 4 bases and J 3 bases, with 10 bases left between them. CDR3 amino acids: CSVAELSYEQYF. For the CDR3, the DNA is TGCAGCGTTGCTGAACTGAGCTACGAGCAGTACTTC.

V gene TRBV6-1 combines with J gene TRBJ2-7, with a possible D match to TRBD1 (5 bases). The CDR3 has 14 residues. CDR1 is MNHNS, CDR2 SASEGT, per germline. V was trimmed by 6 bases and J by 2 bases, leaving 14 bases between them. As DNA, the CDR3 is TGTGCCAGCAGAAACCCCCAGGGTCCCTACGAGCAGTACTTC. Encoded protein: CASRNPQGPYEQYF.

This clone has only a few counts. The chain joins TRBV6-1 to TRBJ1-2; D gene ambiguous. Germline CDR1 is MNHNS and CDR2 is SASEGT. This CDR3 contains 12 residues. Trimming stripped 4 bases from V and 8 bases from J, with 11 bases between. CDR3 coding DNA: TGTGCCAGCAGTGGTGGCCAAGTAGGCTACACCTTC. Its translation is CASSGGQVGYTF.

This chain joins TRBV6-5 and TRBJ2-7, with D hard to call. Germline values: CDR1 MNHEY, CDR2 SVGAGI. The length of the CDR3 is 11 residues. V lost 2 bases to trimming and J lost 4 bases, with 3 bases between them. CDR3 residues: CASSYNYEQYF. In nucleotides, the CDR3 is TGTGCCAGCAGTTACAATTACGAGCAGTACTTC.

The V call is TRBV13, the J call TRBJ1-1; D uncertain. The V end lost 5 bases, the J end lost 7 bases, and 14 bases lay between the germline ends. The CDR3 totals 13 residues. Germline V gene lookup returns CDR1 PRHDT and CDR2 FYEKMQ (reference sequence). In DNA, the CDR3 is TGTGCCAGCAGCCATCGCATGACGGATGAAGCTTTCTTT. Protein product: CASSHRMTDEAFF.

The gene calls are TRBV14 and TRBJ1-5; TRBD1 matches at 7 bases. CDR1 and CDR2 from the germline V gene are SGHDN and FVKESK. The CDR3 loop spans 14 amino acids. After removal of 3 bases from V and 6 bases from J, the junction contained 5 bases not matched to a gene. The CDR3 DNA reads as TGTGCCAGCAGCCAGAAGGGGGCAGGTCAGCCCCAGCATTTT. This sequence encodes CASSQKGAGQPQHF.

V and J are TRBV10-3 and TRBJ2-1; D gene uncertain. The V end was cut by 4 bases, the J end by 10 bases, with 14 bases between. The germline V gene encodes CDR1 ENHRY and CDR2 SYGVKD. The CDR3 has 13 amino acids. CDR3 sequence reads: CAISGEVMNEQFF. In nucleotides, the CDR3 is TGTGCCATCAGTGGGGAAGTGATGAACGAGCAGTTCTTC.

This clone was counted once. V is TRBV10-3 and J is TRBJ1-5; possible D gene TRBD1, 5 bases. Trimming stripped 8 bases from V and 2 bases from J, with 7 bases between. The CDR3 consists of 12 residues. Germline-derived CDR1 and CDR2 are ENHRY and SYGVKD. The DNA of the CDR3 is TGTGCCATCGGGGGGGGCAATCAGCCCCAGCATTTT. Translating it yields CAIGGGNQPQHF.